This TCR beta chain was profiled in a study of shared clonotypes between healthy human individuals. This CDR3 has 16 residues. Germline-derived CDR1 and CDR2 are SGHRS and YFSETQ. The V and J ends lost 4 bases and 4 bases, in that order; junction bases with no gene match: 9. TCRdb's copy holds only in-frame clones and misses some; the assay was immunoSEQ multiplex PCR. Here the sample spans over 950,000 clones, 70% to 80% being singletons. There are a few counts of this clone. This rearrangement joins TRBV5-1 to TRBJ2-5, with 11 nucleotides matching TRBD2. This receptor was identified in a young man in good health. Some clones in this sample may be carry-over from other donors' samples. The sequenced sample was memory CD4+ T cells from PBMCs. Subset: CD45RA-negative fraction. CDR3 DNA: TGCGCCAGCAGCGCTAGCGGGAGGAACATTGGAGAGACCCAGTACTTC. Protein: CASSASGRNIGETQYF.